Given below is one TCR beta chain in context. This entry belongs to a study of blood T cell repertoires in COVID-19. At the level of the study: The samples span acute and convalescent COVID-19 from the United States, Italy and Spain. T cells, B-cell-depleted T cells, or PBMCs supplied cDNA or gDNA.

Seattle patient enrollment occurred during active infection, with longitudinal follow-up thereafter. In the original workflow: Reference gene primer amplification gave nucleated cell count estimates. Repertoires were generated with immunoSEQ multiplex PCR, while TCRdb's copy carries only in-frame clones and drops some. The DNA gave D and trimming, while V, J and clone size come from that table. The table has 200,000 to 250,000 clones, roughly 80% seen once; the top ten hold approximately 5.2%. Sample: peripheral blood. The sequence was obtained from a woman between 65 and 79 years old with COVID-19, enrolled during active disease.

The CDR3: CASSVEDRINYGYTF. The CDR3 region has the DNA TGTGCCAGCAGCGTAGAGGACAGGATTAACTATGGCTACACCTTC. The chain carries TRBV9 and TRBJ1-2; 7 bases match TRBD1. The junction had 3 bases not matched to a gene; V was cut back by 0 bases and J by 1 base. Germline CDR1 is SGDLS and CDR2 is YYNGEE. The CDR3 is 15 amino acids.